Included here is one T cell receptor beta chain sequence, with context. Roughly 27 ml of blood was drawn into EDTA tubes. Typically 90% to 95% of enriched cells were CD4+. Clones were read by immunoSEQ multiplex PCR, and TCRdb kept only the in-frame ones, dropping some. The data hold 20,000 to 25,000 clones, with more than 75% observed a single time. Germline V gives CDR1 SGHNT, CDR2 YENEEA. V dropped 5 bases and J dropped 0; count of bases not matched to a gene: 4. This CDR3 is 15 amino acids long. The entry originates in a study of untreated major depressive disorder. The TCR was taken from a woman aged 25 to 39 in good health. The sample comprised CD4+ T cells from PBMCs. The V call is TRBV11-3, the J call TRBJ2-5, with TRBD2 matching 9 bases. The CDR3 nucleotides read TGTGCCAGCAGCCGCCGGACTAGCGACCAAGAGACCCAGTACTTC. Translated: CASSRRTSDQETQYF.